The text below deals with one T cell receptor beta chain. The antigen remains undetermined. The entry originates in a study of pediatric ulcerative colitis. The overall study: Most patients had pancolitis, and two had left-sided colitis.

The assay was run at survey level. Only in-frame clones appear in the TCRdb table, and some are missing; sequencing was by immunoSEQ multiplex PCR. This table holds 4,500 to 5,500 clones, 80% to 90% found once. The CDR3 loop spans 15 amino acids. V was cut by 4 bases and J by 3 bases, with 15 bases left in between. CDR1 is SEHNR, CDR2 FQNEAQ, per germline (reference sequence). The study's findings and limits: Blood-rectal clonal overlap within each person was significantly higher in ulcerative colitis patients than controls. This repertoire reflects total lymphocytes rather than subpopulations like regulatory T cells.

This chain joins TRBV7-9 and TRBJ1-2; weak D call: TRBD1 (6 bases). This TCR came from a boy aged 5-17 years with mild ulcerative colitis. Sequencing was carried out using blood. The CDR3 DNA sequence: TGTGCCAGCAGCTCGATGCAGGGGCGGGACTATGGCTACACCTTC. Its translation is CASSSMQGRDYGYTF.